The source of this T cell receptor (beta chain) is a study of blood T cell repertoires in COVID-19. Study-wide context: Collection of acute and convalescent COVID-19 samples took place in the United States, Italy and Spain.

The germline V gene encodes CDR1 SGHVS and CDR2 FQNEAQ. This CDR3 contains 14 residues. The data were produced by immunoSEQ multiplex PCR, yet TCRdb's version contains in-frame clones alone and is incomplete. There are roughly 69,000 clones in the sample; 80% to 90% occur only once, and more than 10% lies in the top ten. Concerning this clone: One junction end does not reproduce the germline sequence, and a read error may be involved.

V and J are TRBV7-8 and TRBJ1-4, with D uncertain. Input material: peripheral blood. This clonotype was sampled from a human donor in a cohort sampled during active COVID-19. CDR3 sequence reads: CASSLAGSNEKLFF. For the CDR3, the DNA is TGTGCCAGCAGCCTAGCCGGGTCTAATGAAAAACTGTTTTTT.